This TCR beta chain was profiled in a study of T cell clonality in common variable immunodeficiency. General study results and limits: T cell subpopulation sequencing would be needed to explain CVID clonality. TCRbeta clonality was increased in CVID versus healthy controls. Shared TCRbeta clones were fewer between CVID subjects than controls.

The ends lost 4 bases at V and 4 bases at J; junction bases unmatched: 6. The V gene's germline CDR1 is MNHNS and CDR2 SASEGT. CDR3 size: 14 residues. As regards this clone: Its antigen is undetermined. The read stops 3 residues short of the end of the CDR3; the missing end is completed from the germline J gene.

Clones were sequenced by immunoSEQ multiplex PCR, and TCRdb holds only the in-frame ones, with some missing. The sample includes tens of thousands of clones, none of them occurring once. The chain has TRBV6-1 and TRBJ1-1; 7 positions agree with TRBD1. This clonotype originated in a person aged 18 to 70 in good health. Sequenced sample: peripheral blood mononuclear cells. CDR3: CASSVRGLGTEAFF. The sequenced CDR3 bases are TGTGCCAGCAGTGTGAGGGGGCTGGGCACTGAA.